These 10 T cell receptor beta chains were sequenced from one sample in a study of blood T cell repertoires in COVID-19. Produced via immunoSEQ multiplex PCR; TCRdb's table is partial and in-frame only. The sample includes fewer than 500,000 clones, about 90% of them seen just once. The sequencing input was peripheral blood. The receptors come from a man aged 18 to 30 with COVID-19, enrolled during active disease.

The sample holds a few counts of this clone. This CDR3 reads CASSYGTGGSYEQYF. CDR3 in DNA: TGTGCCAGCAGTTACGGGACAGGGGGCTCGTACGAGCAGTACTTC. This sequence joins TRBV27 and TRBJ2-7; 12 bases are a match to TRBD1. Germline trimming cut 4 bases from V and 4 bases from J; bases unmatched to any gene: 5. Per germline, CDR1 MNHEY and CDR2 SMNVEV (reference sequence). This CDR3 has 15 residues.

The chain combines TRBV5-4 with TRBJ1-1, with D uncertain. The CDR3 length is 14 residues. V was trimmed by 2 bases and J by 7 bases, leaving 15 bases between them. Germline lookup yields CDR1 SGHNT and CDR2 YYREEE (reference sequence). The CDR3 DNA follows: TGTGCCAGCAGCTTTAATACTGGGCAAAGTGAAGCTTTCTTT. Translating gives CASSFNTGQSEAFF.

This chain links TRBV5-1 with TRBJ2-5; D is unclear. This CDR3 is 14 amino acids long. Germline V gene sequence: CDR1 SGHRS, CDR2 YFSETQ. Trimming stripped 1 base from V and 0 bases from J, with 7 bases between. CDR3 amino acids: CASSLFRNQETQYF. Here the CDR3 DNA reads TGCGCCAGCAGCTTGTTCAGGAACCAAGAGACCCAGTACTTC. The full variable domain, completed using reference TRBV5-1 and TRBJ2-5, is KAGVTQTPRYLIKTRGQQVTLSCSPISGHRSVSWYQQTPGQGLQFLFEYFSETQRNKGNFPGRFSGRQFSNSRSEMNVSTLELGDSALYLCASSLFRNQETQYFGPGTRLLVL.

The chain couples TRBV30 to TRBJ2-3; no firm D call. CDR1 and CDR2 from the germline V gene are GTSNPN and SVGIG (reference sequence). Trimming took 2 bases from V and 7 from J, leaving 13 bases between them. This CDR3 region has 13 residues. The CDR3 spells CAWSPSPPHTQYF. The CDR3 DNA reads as TGTGCCTGGAGTCCTTCTCCTCCCCATACGCAGTATTTT. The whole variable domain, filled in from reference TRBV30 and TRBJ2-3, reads SQTIHQWPATLVQPVGSPLSLECTVEGTSNPNLYWYRQAAGRGLQLLFYSVGIGQISSEVPQNLSASRPQDRQFILSSKKLLLSDSGFYLCAWSPSPPHTQYFGPGTRLTVL.

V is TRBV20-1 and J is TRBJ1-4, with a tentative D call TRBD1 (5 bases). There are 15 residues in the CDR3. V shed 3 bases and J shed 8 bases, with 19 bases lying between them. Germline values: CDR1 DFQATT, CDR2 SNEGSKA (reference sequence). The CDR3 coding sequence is TGCAGTGCTAGTTTATTCGTTCGGGGGGAGGAAAAACTGTTTTTT. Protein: CSASLFVRGEEKLFF.

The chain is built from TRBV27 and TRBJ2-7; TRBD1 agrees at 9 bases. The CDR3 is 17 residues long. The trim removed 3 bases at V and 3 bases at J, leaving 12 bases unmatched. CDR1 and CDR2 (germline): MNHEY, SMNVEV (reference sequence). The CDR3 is CASSFRAGTGILYEQYF. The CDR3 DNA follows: TGTGCCAGCAGTTTTCGAGCCGGGACAGGGATTCTCTACGAGCAGTACTTC.

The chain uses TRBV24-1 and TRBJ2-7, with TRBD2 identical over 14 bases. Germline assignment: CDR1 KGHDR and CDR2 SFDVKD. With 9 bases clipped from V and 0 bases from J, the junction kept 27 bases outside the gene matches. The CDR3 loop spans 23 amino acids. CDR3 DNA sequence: TGTGCCACCGGGGCTGACAGGGGACCCCTCGGGACTAGCGGGGGAGAGAGCTCCTACGAGCAGTACTTC. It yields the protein CATGADRGPLGTSGGESSYEQYF.

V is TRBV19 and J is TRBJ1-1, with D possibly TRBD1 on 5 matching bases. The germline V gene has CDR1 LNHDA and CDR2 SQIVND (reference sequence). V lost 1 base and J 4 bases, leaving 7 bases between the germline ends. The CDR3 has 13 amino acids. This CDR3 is CASSIGDSTEAFF. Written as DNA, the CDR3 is TGTGCCAGTAGTATAGGCGACAGCACTGAAGCTTTCTTT.

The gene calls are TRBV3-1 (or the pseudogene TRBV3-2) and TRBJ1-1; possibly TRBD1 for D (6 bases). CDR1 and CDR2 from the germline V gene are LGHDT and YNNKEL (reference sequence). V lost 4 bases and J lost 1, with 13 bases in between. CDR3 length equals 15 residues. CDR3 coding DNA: TGTGCCAGCAGCCCCCGGGACACAAGGAACACTGAAGCTTTCTTT. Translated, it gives CASSPRDTRNTEAFF.

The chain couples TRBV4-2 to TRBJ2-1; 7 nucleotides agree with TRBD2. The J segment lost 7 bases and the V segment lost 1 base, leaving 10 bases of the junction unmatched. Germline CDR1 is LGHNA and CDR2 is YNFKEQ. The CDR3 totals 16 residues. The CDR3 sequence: CASSQAYPAGQNEQFF. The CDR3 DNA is TGTGCCAGCAGCCAAGCCTATCCAGCGGGGCAGAATGAGCAGTTCTTC.